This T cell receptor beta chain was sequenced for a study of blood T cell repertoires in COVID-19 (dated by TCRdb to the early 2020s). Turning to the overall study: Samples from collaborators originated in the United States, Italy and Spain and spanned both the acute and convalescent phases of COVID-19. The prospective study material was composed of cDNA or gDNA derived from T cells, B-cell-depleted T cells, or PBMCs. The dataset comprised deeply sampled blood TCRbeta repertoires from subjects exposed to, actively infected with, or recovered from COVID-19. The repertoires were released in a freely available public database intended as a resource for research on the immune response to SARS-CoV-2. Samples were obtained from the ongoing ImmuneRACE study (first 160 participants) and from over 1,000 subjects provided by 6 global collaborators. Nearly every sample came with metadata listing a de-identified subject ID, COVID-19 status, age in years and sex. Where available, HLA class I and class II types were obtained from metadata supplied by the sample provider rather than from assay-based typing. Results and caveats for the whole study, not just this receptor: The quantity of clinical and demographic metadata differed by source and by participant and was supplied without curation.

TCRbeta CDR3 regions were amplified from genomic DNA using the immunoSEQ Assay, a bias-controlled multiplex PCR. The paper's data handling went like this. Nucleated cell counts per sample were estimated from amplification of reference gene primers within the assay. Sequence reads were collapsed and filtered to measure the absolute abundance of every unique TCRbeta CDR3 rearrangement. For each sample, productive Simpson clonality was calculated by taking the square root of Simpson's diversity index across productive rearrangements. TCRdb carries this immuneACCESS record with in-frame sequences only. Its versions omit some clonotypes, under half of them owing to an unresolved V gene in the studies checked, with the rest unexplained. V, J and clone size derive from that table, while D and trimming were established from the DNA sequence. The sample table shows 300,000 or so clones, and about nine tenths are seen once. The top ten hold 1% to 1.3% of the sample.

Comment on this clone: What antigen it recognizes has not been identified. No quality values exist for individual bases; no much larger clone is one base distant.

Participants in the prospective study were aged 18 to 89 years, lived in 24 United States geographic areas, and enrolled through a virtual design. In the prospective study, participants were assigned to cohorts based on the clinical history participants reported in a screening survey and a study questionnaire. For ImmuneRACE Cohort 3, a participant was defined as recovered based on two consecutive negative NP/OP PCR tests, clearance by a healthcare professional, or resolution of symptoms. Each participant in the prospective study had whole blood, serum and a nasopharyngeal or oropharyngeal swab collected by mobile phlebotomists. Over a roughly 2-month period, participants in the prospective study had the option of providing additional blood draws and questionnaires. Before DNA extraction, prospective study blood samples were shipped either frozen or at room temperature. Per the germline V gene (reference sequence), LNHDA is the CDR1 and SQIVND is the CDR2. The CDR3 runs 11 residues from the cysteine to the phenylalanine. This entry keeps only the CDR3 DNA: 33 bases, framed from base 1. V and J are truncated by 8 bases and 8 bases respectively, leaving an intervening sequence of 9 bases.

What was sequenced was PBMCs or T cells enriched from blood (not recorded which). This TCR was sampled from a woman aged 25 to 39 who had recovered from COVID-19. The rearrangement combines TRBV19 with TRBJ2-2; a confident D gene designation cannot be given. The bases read TGTGCCAGTCCCGTAACAGGGGAGCTGTTTTTT. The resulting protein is CASPVTGELFF.